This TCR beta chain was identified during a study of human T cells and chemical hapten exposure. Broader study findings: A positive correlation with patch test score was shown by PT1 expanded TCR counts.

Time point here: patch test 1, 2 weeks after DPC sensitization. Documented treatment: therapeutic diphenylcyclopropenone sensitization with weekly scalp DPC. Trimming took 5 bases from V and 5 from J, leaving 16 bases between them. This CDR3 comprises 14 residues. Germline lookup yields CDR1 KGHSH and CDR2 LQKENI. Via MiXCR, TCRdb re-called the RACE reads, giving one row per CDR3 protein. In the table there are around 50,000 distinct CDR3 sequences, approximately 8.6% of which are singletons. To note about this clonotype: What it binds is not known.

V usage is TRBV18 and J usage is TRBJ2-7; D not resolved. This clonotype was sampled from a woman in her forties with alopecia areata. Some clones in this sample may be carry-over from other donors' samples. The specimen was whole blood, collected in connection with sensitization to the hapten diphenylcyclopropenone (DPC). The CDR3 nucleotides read TGTGCCAGCTCATTTACATTACACAAGGACGAGCAGTACTTC. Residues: CASSFTLHKDEQYF. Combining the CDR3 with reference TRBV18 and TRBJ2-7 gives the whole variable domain NAGVMQNPRHLVRRRGQEARLRCSPMKGHSHVYWYRQLPEEGLKFMVYLQKENIIDESGMPKERFSAEFPKEGPSILRIQQVVRGDSAAYFCASSFTLHKDEQYFGPGTRLTVT.